There are a few counts of the clone carrying this TCR beta chain. Its antigen is unknown. From the 5' RACE reads, TCRdb called clonotypes with MiXCR, one entry per CDR3 protein. The sample includes 300,000 to 350,000 distinct CDR3 sequences, roughly an eighth of them seen just once. This CDR3 has 14 amino acids. V lost 1 base, J lost 5 bases, and 9 bases lay in between. The V gene's germline CDR1 is MGHRA and CDR2 YSYEKL. This record belongs to a study of T-cell memory formation after mild COVID-19. General observations from the study: Day 15 to 85 contracting clones showed balanced CD4/CD8; day 15 to 37 expanders favored CD4+.

This TCR derives from a man between 18 and 29 years old who had mild COVID-19 (a few samples of this study predate the infection). Cell type and time point are not known. The source material was PBMCs or a T cell subset sorted from them (not recorded which). The chain is built from TRBV4-1 and TRBJ1-5; D ambiguous. Here the CDR3 DNA reads TGCGCCAGCAGCCAAGGGCGAACGGATCAGCCCCAGCATTTT. This sequence encodes CASSQGRTDQPQHF.